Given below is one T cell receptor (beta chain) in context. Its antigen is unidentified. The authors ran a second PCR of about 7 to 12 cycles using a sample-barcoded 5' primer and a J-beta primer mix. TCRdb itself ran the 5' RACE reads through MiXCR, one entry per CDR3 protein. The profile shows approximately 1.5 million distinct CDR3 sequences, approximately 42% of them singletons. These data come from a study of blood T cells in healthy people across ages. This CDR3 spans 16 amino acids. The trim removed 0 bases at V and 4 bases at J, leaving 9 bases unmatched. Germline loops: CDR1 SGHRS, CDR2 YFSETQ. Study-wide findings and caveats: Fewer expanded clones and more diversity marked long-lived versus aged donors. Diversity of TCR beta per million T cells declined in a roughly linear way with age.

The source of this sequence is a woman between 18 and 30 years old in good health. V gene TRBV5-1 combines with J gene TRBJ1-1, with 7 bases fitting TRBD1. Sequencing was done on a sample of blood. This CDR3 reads CASSLASTGVGTEAFF. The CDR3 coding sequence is TGCGCCAGCAGCTTGGCCTCTACAGGGGTGGGCACTGAAGCTTTCTTT. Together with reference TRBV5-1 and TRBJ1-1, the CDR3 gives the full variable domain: KAGVTQTPRYLIKTRGQQVTLSCSPISGHRSVSWYQQTPGQGLQFLFEYFSETQRNKGNFPGRFSGRQFSNSRSEMNVSTLELGDSALYLCASSLASTGVGTEAFFGQGTRLTVV.